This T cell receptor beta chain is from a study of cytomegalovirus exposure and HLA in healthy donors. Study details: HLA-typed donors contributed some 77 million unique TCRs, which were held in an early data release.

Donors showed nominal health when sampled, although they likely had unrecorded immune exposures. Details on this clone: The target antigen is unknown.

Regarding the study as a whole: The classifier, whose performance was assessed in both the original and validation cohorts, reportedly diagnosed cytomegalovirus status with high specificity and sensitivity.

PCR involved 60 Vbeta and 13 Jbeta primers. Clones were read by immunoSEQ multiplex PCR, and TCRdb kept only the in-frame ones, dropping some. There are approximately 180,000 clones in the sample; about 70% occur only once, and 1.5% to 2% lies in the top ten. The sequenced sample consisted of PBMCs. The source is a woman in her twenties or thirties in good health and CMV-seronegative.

CDR3 DNA sequence: TGTGCCAGCAGCTGGCGGGACAGGGGGCCAGACACCATATATTTT. Its translation: CASSWRDRGPDTIYF. This rearrangement joins TRBV7-9 to TRBJ1-3; 12 bases align to TRBD1. The CDR3 contains 15 residues. V was clipped by 4 bases and J by 8 bases; unmatched bases: 6. Germline V gene data show CDR1 as SEHNR and CDR2 as FQNEAQ (reference sequence).